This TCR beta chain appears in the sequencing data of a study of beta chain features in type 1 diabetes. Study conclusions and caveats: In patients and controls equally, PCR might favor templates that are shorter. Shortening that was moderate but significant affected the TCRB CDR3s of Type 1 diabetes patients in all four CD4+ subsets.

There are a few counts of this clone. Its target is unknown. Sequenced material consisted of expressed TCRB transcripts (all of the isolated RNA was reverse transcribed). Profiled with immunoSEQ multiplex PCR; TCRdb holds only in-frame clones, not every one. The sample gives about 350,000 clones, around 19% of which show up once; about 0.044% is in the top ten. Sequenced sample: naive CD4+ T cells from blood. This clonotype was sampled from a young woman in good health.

CDR3 in DNA: TGTGCCAGCAGCCAGGGGACAGGCAGTTACGAGACCCAGTACTTC. Translation: CASSQGTGSYETQYF. V usage is TRBV7-9 and J usage is TRBJ2-5, with 8 positions matching TRBD1. Looked up from germline, CDR1 is SEHNR and CDR2 is FQNEAQ (reference sequence). This CDR3 has 15 residues. With V trimmed by 5 bases and J by 5 bases, 10 bases remained unmatched.